This TCR beta chain was retrieved from a study of shared clonotypes between healthy human individuals (dated by TCRdb to the early 2020s). About the full investigation: The cohort included three men and a couple of women between 18 and 49 years of age. To increase sequencing depth and limit assay-specific biases, different laboratories used diverse techniques to prepare libraries and sequence TCR repertoires. To estimate repertoire size and how much clonotype sharing occurs between individuals, the study deeply sequenced the blood TCR repertoires of several healthy adults. Per donor, leukapheresis produced somewhere between about 0.8 and 9 billion PBMCs. For each donor, CD4 naive and CD4 memory were each given three plates, CD8 naive was given two plates, and CD8 memory was given one plate. Broader findings and caveats from the paper: Because the study included only a small number of donors, the genetic and exposure-history diversity represented was limited. Pairwise subsampling indicated that sequencing depth was expected to affect the degree of clonotype sharing among donors. Sampling was limited to blood, and TCR repertoires in tissue likely differ from TCR repertoires in blood. Across a handful of donors, around 5.4% of naive CD4, roughly 3.8% of naive CD8, around 2.5% of memory CD4, and around 0.4% of memory CD8 clonotypes were shared. Rarefaction of sorted-subset datasets indicated incomplete sequencing despite the large sequencing depth. Larger estimated clonotype richness was generally found for naive subsets than for memory subsets. Compared with non-shared clonotypes, clonotypes shared by all four sorted-subset donors had higher generation probabilities.

This clone was detected once. This clone's antigen is unknown. No much larger clone exists at a distance of one base, and base qualities are not known. The sample contains more than one DNA sequence encoding this CDR3. TCR CDR3 regions were amplified from genomic DNA by multiplex PCR using the deep immunoSEQ assay. Extracted genomic DNA from each cell subset was spread evenly across all wells of several immunoSEQ 96-well plates, with each plate serving as a replicate. Each replicate PCR for sorted subsets received about 210 ng genomic DNA, equal to about 30,000 T cell genomes. Purified libraries were quantified with a Qubit 3.0 fluorometer, sized on a Bioanalyzer 2100, and re-quantified with the KAPA Library Quantification kit. Every immunoSEQ 96-well plate was sequenced on a separate single-read 150-cycle Illumina NextSeq 550 flow cell. Turning to the authors' computational methods: Because the immunoSEQ output included only junctional sequences and no quality scores, the filtering could not be the same as the filtering used for full-length reads. To assign V/J genes and CDR3, sequences were annotated using PyIR, a Python wrapper for IgBLAST v1.9, with IMGT germline references. Reads with weak V/J assignments (E-value above 1e-6), missing CDR3, stop codons, out-of-frame junctions, or ambiguous translated residues were removed. V3J clonotypes were defined by identical inferred V gene, J gene, and CDR3 amino acid sequence. To compute the percentage overlap between repertoires, the number of shared unique clonotypes was divided by the size of the smaller repertoire. Richness of each repertoire was evaluated using RTK rarefaction, the Chao1 estimator, and Recon v2.1 estimates of unobserved clonotypes. For all TCRbeta clonotypes obtained by the gDNA method from a few donors, generation probabilities were computed with OLGA. Entries here come from immuneACCESS through TCRdb and include only in-frame sequences with V and J called. Some clones fail to appear in such tables; in the studies checked, an unresolved V gene covers under half of the shortfall, and the cause of the remainder is unknown. That table furnishes V, J and clone size, whereas the DNA furnished D and trimming. The sample table contains 950,000 to 1,100,000 clones; only one count was recorded for more than 75% of them. 0.5% to 0.65% of the sample goes to the ten largest clones.

Cut back by 3 bases and 5 bases, the V and J ends lie 10 bases apart. Based on the germline V gene, the CDR1 and CDR2 sequences are KGHSH and LQKENI. Inclusive of the bounding cysteine and phenylalanine, the CDR3 is 13 residues long. This entry keeps only the CDR3 DNA: 39 bases, framed from base 1. The donors were healthy, HIV-negative adults with no recently reported acute infections or vaccinations. Every donor was a Caucasian adult living in Nashville, Tennessee, USA. CD4+ T cells were enriched through magnetic negative selection, after which naive cells were positively selected on CD45RA and the remaining negative fraction served as the memory subset. After blood collection by leukapheresis, PBMCs were isolated using Ficoll-Histopaque density gradient centrifugation and then cryopreserved in the vapor phase of liquid nitrogen. Analytical flow cytometry was used to check the purity and quantity of each magnetically sorted T cell population. Genomic DNA was isolated from every sorted fraction and measured by UV absorbance on a Nanodrop 2000c.

The sequence derives from a man aged 18 to 29 in good health. Some clones in this sample may be carry-over from other donors' samples. Material: memory CD4+ T cells from PBMCs. This specimen's cell subset or site label, per the study, means: CD45RA-negative fraction. Recombination connected TRBV18 to TRBJ2-5, and possibly TRBD2, on 6 matching bases. Here is the DNA: TGTGCCAGCTCACCCGGGGCGGGGGAGACCCAGTACTTC. The encoded protein is CASSPGAGETQYF.